This T cell receptor beta chain was identified in a study of OX40 agonist ivuxolimab in advanced cancers. General notes on the study: The costimulatory receptor OX40 (CD134) was targeted by ivuxolimab, a fully human IgG2 agonistic monoclonal antibody. Intravenous ivuxolimab was administered to patients every 2 weeks at six dose levels: 0.01, 0.1, 0.3, 1.5, 3 and 10 mg/kg. Of the roughly 51 patients in dose escalation, 19 had hepatocellular carcinoma, about 15 had melanoma, 9 had renal cell carcinoma and 9 had head and neck cancer. The dose-escalation cohort was about 87% male with a mean age of around 64 years, ranging from about 23 to 85. Patients were allowed to have had prior anti-PD-1, anti-PD-L1 or anti-CTLA-4 therapy, and around 40% of the dose-escalation patients had previously received checkpoint inhibitors. Partial responses occurred in three dose-escalation patients, of whom one had hepatocellular carcinoma and two had cutaneous melanoma. The point of sequencing TCRbeta in the periphery was to test whether ivuxolimab changed TCR sequence diversity and drove clonal T-cell expansion. The monotherapy dose-escalation portion (N of about 57 patients) of the phase I ivuxolimab trial is reported in the paper.

CDR1 is given as SGDLS and CDR2 as YYNGEE, both from the germline V gene. V sheds 4 bases and J sheds 3 bases, leaving 16 bases between their ends. The CDR3 starts with the cysteine, ends with the phenylalanine, and has 16 residues. Just CDR3 DNA is preserved here, 48 bases in frame from base 1. Genomic DNA was extracted from sorted cells for sequencing of the TCRbeta CDR3 region. The immunoSEQ Assay was used for sequencing of TCRbeta CDR3 regions. TCRdb took this table from immuneACCESS and kept in-frame rearrangements with V and J called. Such tables lack part of the clones; where checked against another copy, unresolved V genes explain under half of the gap, and the rest is unexplained. The sample table lists roughly 100,000 clones, approximately 81% of them with a count of one. Roughly 1.1% of the sample is held by the ten biggest clonotypes. Patients with autoimmune disease history or receiving systemic immunosuppression were excluded from the trial. Peripheral blood for TCR sequencing was drawn from every dose cohort at baseline, at cycle 4 day 1 and at cycle 7 day 1. Samples were obtained from an open-label, multicenter, first-in-human phase I dose-escalation trial of ivuxolimab. Adults with locally advanced or metastatic head and neck squamous cell, hepatocellular, melanoma or renal cell carcinoma were enrolled in the trial. Before TCR sequencing, CD4+ T cells and CD8+ T cells were sorted from peripheral blood as separate populations.

The full study reports these points: Low levels of normalized T-cell clonal expansion were also shown by some nonresponding patients. In partial responders in the 0.1-3.0 mg/kg groups, normalized peripheral clonal expansion was found to be among the lowest, especially among CD8+ T cells. The antigen specificity of the clonally expanded peripheral T cells was not determined. At doses from 0.1 to 3.0 mg/kg, clonal expansion was seen in both CD4+ and CD8+ blood T cells between baseline and week 6. After ivuxolimab, more expanded clones were found on average in CD8+ T cells than in CD4+ T cells.

About this clone itself: Its recognized antigen is unknown. Qualities for individual bases were not recorded, and no much larger clone is one base off.

The source material was CD4+ or CD8+ T cells sorted from blood, sampled in a trial of the OX40 agonist ivuxolimab. Recombination connected TRBV9 to TRBJ2-2; the D call is possibly TRBD1 or TRBD2, each sharing 5 bases. The sequence came from an adult with an advanced solid tumor such as melanoma, head and neck, liver or kidney cancer. The CDR3 region: CASSPRGDGDTGELFF. The DNA reads TGTGCCAGCAGCCCGAGGGGAGACGGGGACACCGGGGAGCTGTTTTTT.